This TCR beta chain stems from a study of early T cells in non-severe SARS-CoV-2 infection. Study background: Bulk RNA from unsorted whole blood was sequenced; chains were unpaired.

The CDR3 loop spans 14 amino acids. V trimming: 3 bases; J trimming: 6 bases; junction bases outside the gene matches: 7. This clonotype was seen more than once but under ten times. TCRdb called the 5' RACE reads again in MiXCR, with one record for every CDR3 protein. This sample yields fewer than 100,000 distinct CDR3 sequences, of which about 11% are seen a single time; approximately 4.5% belongs to the top ten. The chain links TRBV12-3 or TRBV12-4 to TRBJ2-7; 8 nucleotides align to TRBD1. The source is an adult who was a healthcare worker with PCR-confirmed SARS-CoV-2 infection or an uninfected control (not recorded which). The sample consisted of whole blood. The CDR3 is CASSFRTGSGEQYF. CDR3 DNA sequence: TGTGCCAGCAGTTTTAGGACAGGGTCGGGCGAGCAGTACTTC.